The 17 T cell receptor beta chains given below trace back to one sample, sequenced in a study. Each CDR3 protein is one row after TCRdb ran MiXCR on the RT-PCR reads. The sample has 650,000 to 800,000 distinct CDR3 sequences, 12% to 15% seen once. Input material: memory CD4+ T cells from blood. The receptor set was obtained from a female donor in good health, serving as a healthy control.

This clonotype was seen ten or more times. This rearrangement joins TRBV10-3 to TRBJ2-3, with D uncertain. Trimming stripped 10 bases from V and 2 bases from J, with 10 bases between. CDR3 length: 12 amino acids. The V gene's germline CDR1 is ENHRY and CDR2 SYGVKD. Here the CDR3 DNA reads TGTGCCACCTTTAATAACACAGATACGCAGTATTTT. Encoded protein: CATFNNTDTQYF.

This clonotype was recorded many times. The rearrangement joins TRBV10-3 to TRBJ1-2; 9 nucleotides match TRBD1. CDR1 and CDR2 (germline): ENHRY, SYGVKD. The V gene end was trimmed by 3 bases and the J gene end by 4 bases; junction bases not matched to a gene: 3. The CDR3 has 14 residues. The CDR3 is CAISDPQGAYGYTF. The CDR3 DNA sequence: TGTGCCATCAGTGACCCACAGGGGGCCTATGGCTACACCTTC.

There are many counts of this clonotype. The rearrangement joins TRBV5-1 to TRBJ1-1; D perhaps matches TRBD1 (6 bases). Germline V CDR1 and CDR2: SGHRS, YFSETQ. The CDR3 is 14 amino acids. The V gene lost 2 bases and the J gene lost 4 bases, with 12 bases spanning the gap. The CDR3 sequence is CASSLQGPGTEAFF. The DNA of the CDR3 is TGCGCCAGCAGCTTACAGGGCCCCGGCACTGAAGCTTTCTTT.

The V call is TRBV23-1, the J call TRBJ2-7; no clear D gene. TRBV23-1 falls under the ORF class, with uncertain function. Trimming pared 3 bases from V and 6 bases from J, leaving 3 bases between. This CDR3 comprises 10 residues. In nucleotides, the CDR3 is TGCGCCAGCAGTCAGCGCGAGCAGTACTTC. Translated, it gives CASSQREQYF.

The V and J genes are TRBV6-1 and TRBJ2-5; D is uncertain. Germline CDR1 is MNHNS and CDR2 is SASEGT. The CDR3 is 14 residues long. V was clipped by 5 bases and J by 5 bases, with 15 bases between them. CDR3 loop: CASSRQALGETQYF. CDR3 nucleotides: TGTGCCAGCAGTCGACAAGCGTTGGGGGAGACCCAGTACTTC.

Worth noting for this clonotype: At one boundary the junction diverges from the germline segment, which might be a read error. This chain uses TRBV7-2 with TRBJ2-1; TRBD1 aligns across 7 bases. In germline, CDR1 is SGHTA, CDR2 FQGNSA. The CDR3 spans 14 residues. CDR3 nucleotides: TGTGCCAGCAGACCGGGACAGTCCTTCAATGAGCAGTTCTTC. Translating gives CASRPGQSFNEQFF.

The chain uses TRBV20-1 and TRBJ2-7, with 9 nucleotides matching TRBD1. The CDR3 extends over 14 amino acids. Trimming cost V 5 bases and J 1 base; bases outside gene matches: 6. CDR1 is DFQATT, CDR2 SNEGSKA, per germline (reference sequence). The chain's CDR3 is CSAPRDRASYEQYF. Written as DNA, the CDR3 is TGCAGTGCTCCAAGGGACAGGGCTTCCTACGAGCAGTACTTC.

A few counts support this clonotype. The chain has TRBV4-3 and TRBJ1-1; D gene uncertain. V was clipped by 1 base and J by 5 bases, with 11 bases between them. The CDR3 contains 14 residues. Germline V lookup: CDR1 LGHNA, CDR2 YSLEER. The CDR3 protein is CASSQVAGVTEAFF. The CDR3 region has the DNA TGCGCCAGCAGCCAAGTCGCGGGAGTGACTGAAGCTTTCTTT.

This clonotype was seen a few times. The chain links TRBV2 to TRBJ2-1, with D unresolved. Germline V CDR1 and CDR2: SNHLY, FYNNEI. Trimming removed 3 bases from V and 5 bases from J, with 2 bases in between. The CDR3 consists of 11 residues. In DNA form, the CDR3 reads TGTGCCAGCAGTGATGACAATGAGCAGTTCTTC. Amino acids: CASSDDNEQFF.

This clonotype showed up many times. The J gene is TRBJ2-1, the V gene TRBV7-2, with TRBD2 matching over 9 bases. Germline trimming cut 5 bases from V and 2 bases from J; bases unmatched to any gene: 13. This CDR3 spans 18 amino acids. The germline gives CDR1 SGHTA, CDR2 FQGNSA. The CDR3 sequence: CASSPLGSGGLPYNEQFF. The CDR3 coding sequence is TGTGCCAGCAGCCCTCTAGGTAGCGGGGGTCTCCCCTACAATGAGCAGTTCTTC.

CDR3 DNA sequence: TGTGCCAGCAGCGTCCGGACGGACGAGACCCAGTACTTC. Translation gives CASSVRTDETQYF. The V gene is TRBV9, the J gene TRBJ2-5; D is unclear. V was shortened by 2 bases and J by 5 bases, with 10 bases between the two germline ends. The CDR3 totals 13 residues. Germline values: CDR1 SGDLS, CDR2 YYNGEE.

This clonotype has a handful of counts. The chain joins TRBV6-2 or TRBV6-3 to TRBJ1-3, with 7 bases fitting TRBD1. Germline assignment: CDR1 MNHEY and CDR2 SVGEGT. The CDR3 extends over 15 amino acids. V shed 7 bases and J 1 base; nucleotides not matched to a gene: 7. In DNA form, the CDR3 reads TGTGCCAGCAACCGGGACAGCGATTCTGGAAACACCATATATTTT. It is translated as CASNRDSDSGNTIYF.

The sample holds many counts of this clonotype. Here the CDR3 DNA reads TGTGCCAGCAGCCTGCTCCGGACAGCTGGGAGTGAGCAGTTCTTC. It yields the protein CASSLLRTAGSEQFF. This chain links TRBV4-2 with TRBJ2-1; D may be TRBD1 (6 bases). CDR3 size: 15 residues. CDR1 is LGHNA, CDR2 YNFKEQ, per germline. Trimming took 4 bases from V and 9 from J, leaving 19 bases between them.

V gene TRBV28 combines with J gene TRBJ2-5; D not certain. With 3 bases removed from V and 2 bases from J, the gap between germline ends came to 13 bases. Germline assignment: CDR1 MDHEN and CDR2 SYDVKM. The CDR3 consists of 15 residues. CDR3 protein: CASSFYIGMQETQYF. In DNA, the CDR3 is TGTGCCAGCAGTTTTTATATCGGTATGCAAGAGACCCAGTACTTC.

In nucleotides, the CDR3 is TGTGCCAGCAGCTCCTTAGCGGGGGGGTCGTCCCAGTACTTC. This sequence encodes CASSSLAGGSSQYF. J is TRBJ2-5 and V is TRBV14; 11 positions match TRBD2. Germline trimming cut 5 bases from V and 9 bases from J; bases unmatched to any gene: 8. Per the germline V gene, CDR1 is SGHDN and CDR2 is FVKESK. The CDR3 is made up of 14 amino acids.

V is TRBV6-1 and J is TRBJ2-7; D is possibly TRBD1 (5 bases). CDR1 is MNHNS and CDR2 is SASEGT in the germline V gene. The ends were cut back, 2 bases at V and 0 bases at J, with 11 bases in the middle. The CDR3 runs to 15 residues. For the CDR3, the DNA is TGTGCCAGCAGTGAATGGGGCAGTAGCTCCTACGAGCAGTACTTC. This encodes CASSEWGSSSYEQYF.

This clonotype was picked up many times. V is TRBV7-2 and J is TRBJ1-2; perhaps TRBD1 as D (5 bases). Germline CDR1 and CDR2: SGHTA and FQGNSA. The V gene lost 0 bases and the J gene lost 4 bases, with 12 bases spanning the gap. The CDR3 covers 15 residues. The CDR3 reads CASSLASGQAYGYTF. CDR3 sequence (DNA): TGTGCCAGCAGCTTAGCATCAGGGCAGGCCTATGGCTACACCTTC. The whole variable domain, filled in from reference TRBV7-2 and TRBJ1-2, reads GAGVSQSPSNKVTEKGKDVELRCDPISGHTALYWYRQSLGQGLEFLIYFQGNSAPDKSGLPSDRFSAERTGGSVSTLTIQRTQQEDSAVYLCASSLASGQAYGYTFGSGTRLTVV.